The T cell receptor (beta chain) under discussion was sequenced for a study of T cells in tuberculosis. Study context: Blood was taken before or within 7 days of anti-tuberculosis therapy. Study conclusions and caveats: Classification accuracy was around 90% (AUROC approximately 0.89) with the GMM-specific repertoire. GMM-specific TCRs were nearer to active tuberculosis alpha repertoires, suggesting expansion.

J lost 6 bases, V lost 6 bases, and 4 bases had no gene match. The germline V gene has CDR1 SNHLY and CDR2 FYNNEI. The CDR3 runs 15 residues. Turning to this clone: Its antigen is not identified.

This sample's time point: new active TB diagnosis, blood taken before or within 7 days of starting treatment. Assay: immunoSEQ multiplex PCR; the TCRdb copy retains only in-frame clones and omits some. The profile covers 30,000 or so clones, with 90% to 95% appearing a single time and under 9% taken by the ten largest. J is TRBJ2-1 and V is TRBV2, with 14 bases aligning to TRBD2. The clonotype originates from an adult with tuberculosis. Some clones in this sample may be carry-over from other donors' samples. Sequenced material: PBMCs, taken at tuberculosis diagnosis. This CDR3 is CASRPGLAGANEQFF. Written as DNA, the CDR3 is TGTGCCAGCAGGCCGGGACTAGCGGGGGCCAATGAGCAGTTCTTC. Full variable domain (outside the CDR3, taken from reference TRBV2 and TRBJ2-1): EPEVTQTPSHQVTQMGQEVILRCVPISNHLYFYWYRQILGQKVEFLVSFYNNEISEKSEIFDDQFSVERPDGSNFTLKIRSTKLEDSAMYFCASRPGLAGANEQFFGPGTRLTVL.